This record concerns one T cell receptor (beta chain) sequence. Assay: immunoSEQ multiplex PCR; the TCRdb copy retains only in-frame clones and omits some. The repertoire consists of about 55,000 clones, with about 90% occurring once and the leading ten covering less than 2%. The data derive from a study of T cell responses to AZD1222 COVID-19 vaccine. The CDR3 covers 13 residues. The V gene's germline CDR1 is SEHNR and CDR2 FQNEAQ (reference sequence). Deletions cut 5 bases from V and 5 bases from J, with 12 bases between. Source: peripheral blood, taken on day 0 of AZD1222 vaccination. The receptor was isolated from an adult in good health. This chain links TRBV7-9 with TRBJ2-5; tentatively, D is TRBD1 or TRBD2 (5 bases each). The CDR3 loop reads CASSPGPGETQYF. CDR3 nucleotide sequence: TGTGCCAGCAGCCCGGGGCCGGGGGAGACCCAGTACTTC.